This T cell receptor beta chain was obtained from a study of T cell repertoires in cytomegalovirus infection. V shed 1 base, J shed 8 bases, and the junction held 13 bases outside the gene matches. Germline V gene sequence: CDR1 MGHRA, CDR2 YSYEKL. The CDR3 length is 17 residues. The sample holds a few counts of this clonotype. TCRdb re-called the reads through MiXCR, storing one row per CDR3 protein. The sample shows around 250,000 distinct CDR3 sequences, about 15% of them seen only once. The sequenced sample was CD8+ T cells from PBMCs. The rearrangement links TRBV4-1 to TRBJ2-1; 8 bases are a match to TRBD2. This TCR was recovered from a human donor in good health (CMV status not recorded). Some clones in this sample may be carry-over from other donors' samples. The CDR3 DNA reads TGCGCCAGCAGCCAAGGCCTTCCCGGGACTAGGTCCCATGAGCAGTTCTTC. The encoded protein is CASSQGLPGTRSHEQFF.